A selection of T cell receptor beta chains follows, all from one sample in a study of blood T cell repertoires in COVID-19. Sequencing was performed with immunoSEQ multiplex PCR; in TCRdb, only in-frame clones are kept and a portion is missing. The sample holds 300,000 or so clones, 86% seen once. Source material: peripheral blood. The source is a woman between 45 and 65 years old with acute or convalescent COVID-19. Both conserved end residues are part of each CDR3. A D gene is named only where the DNA matches it firmly. Only some rows state a clone size, as once, few, many or a class for expanded clones.

j_call d_call v_call clone_size cdr3_nt cdr3_aa
TRBJ2-5 . TRBV19 once TGTGCCAGTAGTCGGGGGACTCCTCTCCAAGAGACCCAGTACTTC CASSRGTPLQETQYF
TRBJ2-4 TRBD1 TRBV7-2 . TGTGCCAGCAGCTTCGACAGGGGCAAAAACATTCAGTACTTC CASSFDRGKNIQYF
TRBJ2-2 TRBD1 TRBV24-1 . TGTGCCACCAGTAGACGTGGGACAGGGAGGAACACCGGGGAGCTGTTTTTT CATSRRGTGRNTGELFF
TRBJ2-7 TRBD2 TRBV27 . TGTGCCAGCAGTTGGAGGGGGCTTAGCGGGAGGACCGCCTACGAGCAGTACTTC CASSWRGLSGRTAYEQYF
TRBJ2-7 TRBD1 TRBV2 few TGTGCCAGCAGTGCTGGGACAGGTGTCTACGAGCAGTACTTC CASSAGTGVYEQYF
TRBJ1-5 . TRBV6-1 . TGTGCCAGCAGTGAAGACGGGGGAGGAGGCAATCAGCCCCAGCATTTT CASSEDGGGGNQPQHF
TRBJ2-3 TRBD2 TRBV6-1 . TGTGCCAGCAGTGAAGCGCGGGGGACTACCTATTACACAGATACGCAGTATTTT CASSEARGTTYYTDTQYF
TRBJ1-6 . TRBV6-5 . TGTGCCAGCAGAGGCCCAGGGTGGAATTCACCCCTCCACTTT CASRGPGWNSPLHF
TRBJ2-7 . TRBV29-1 . TGCAGCGTTGGACCCTCGGGGGGCGGATTTTACGAGCAGTACTTC CSVGPSGGGFYEQYF
TRBJ2-7 TRBD1 TRBV6-6 once TGTGCCAGCAGTTTCCTCGGACAGGGGGCGTACGAGCAGTACTTC CASSFLGQGAYEQYF
TRBJ2-7 TRBD2 TRBV4-3 once TGCGCCAGCAGCCAAGCGGCGGGAGCCACCTACGAGCAGTACTTC CASSQAAGATYEQYF
TRBJ2-2 . TRBV18 . TGTGCCAGCTCACCACGGCACCCCGGGGAGCTGTTTTTT CASSPRHPGELFF
TRBJ1-4 TRBD1 TRBV9 once TGTGCCAGCAGCGTAGGACAGGGTCGTGTGGTTAATGAAAAACTGTTTTTT CASSVGQGRVVNEKLFF
TRBJ2-1 TRBD2 TRBV7-2 . TGTGCCAGCAGCTTCCAAGCGGGGGACAATGAGCAGTTCTTC CASSFQAGDNEQFF
TRBJ1-4 . TRBV30 . TGTGCCTGGAGTGTACAAGGGGCCGAAAAACTGTTTTTT CAWSVQGAEKLFF
TRBJ2-7 TRBD2 TRBV7-2 . TGTGCCAGCAGCTTAGTTAGCGGGGTACACTCCTACGAGCAGTACTTC CASSLVSGVHSYEQYF
TRBJ2-7 TRBD1 TRBV5-1 . TGCGCCAGCAGCGCGGGACAGGAGTCCTACGAGCAGTACTTC CASSAGQESYEQYF
TRBJ2-1 . TRBV28 . TGTGCCAGCAGTTTTCCTCGTGCGGTCAACAATGAGCAGTTCTTC CASSFPRAVNNEQFF
TRBJ1-2 . TRBV28 . TGTGCCAGCAGTTTCCCGCGGGCCCTGAAGGATGGCTACACCTTC CASSFPRALKDGYTF
TRBJ2-7 TRBD1 TRBV5-5 . TGTGCCAGCAGCTTGGGTCAGGGGGCTTACGAGCAGTACTTC CASSLGQGAYEQYF
TRBJ1-2 . TRBV28 . TGTGCCAGCAGTTTTGACACATCCTATGGCTACACCTTC CASSFDTSYGYTF
TRBJ2-2 . TRBV19 . TGTGCCAGTAGTATAGGCCAGGGGGGAAACACCGGGGAGCTGTTTTTT CASSIGQGGNTGELFF
TRBJ2-1 TRBD1 TRBV11-3 . TGTGCCAGCAGGGGGACAGGGGGGGACAATGAGCAGTTCTTC CASRGTGGDNEQFF
TRBJ2-2 TRBD2 TRBV7-3 . TGTGCCAGCAGCTACACGGGACTACCCGGGGAGCTGTTTTTT CASSYTGLPGELFF
TRBJ2-3 . TRBV3-1/TRBV3-2 few TGTGCCAGCAGCCAAGTCGGGGGGCGCACAGATACGCAGTATTTT CASSQVGGRTDTQYF
TRBJ1-5 . TRBV18 . TGTGCCAGCTCCCCCGGGGGGGGCGCGGATCAGCCCCAGCATTTT CASSPGGGADQPQHF
TRBJ2-3 TRBD2 TRBV15 . TGTGCCACCAGCAGAGATAAGGGGAACGGGGGGGATACGCAGTATTTT CATSRDKGNGGDTQYF
TRBJ1-3 . TRBV4-2 . TGTGCCAGCAGCCAGTCAGGGGAGGGAAACACCATATATTTT CASSQSGEGNTIYF
TRBJ2-3 TRBD2 TRBV10-1 . TGCGCCAGCAGGGCCGGGACTAGCGCCACAGATACGCAGTATTTT CASRAGTSATDTQYF
TRBJ2-7 . TRBV19 . TGTGCCAGTAGTATAGATCTCCTAGGGGGCGAGCAGTACTTC CASSIDLLGGEQYF
TRBJ2-1 TRBD2 TRBV2 . TGTGCCAGCAGGCTAGCGGGAGATCGTCACAATGAGCAGTTCTTC CASRLAGDRHNEQFF
TRBJ2-7 . TRBV25-1 once TGTGCCAGCAGTGACTCCTCTCTCAGTTACGAGCAGTACTTC CASSDSSLSYEQYF
TRBJ2-1 . TRBV27 . TGTGCCAGCACCTTGGGGGGTACGGGGAATGAGCAGTTCTTC CASTLGGTGNEQFF
TRBJ2-3 . TRBV10-3 . TGTGCCATCAGGGAGGGGGGGGATACGCAGTATTTT CAIREGGDTQYF
TRBJ2-1 . TRBV6-8 few TGTGCCAGCAGTTATGTTTGGGGCCCGCGTCAGGGTGAGCAGTTCTTC CASSYVWGPRQGEQFF
TRBJ1-1 TRBD1 TRBV19 . TGTGCCAGTAGTGACAGGGCAGGGATGAACACTGAAGCTTTCTTT CASSDRAGMNTEAFF
TRBJ2-1 TRBD2 TRBV7-2 . TGTGCCAGCAGCCCAGGACTAGCGGGCTACAATGAGCAATTCTTC CASSPGLAGYNEQFF
TRBJ1-2 . TRBV7-9 . TGTGCCAGCAGCTTACCGACAGATCGAACTAACTATGGCTACACCTTC CASSLPTDRTNYGYTF
TRBJ2-7 . TRBV27 . TGTGCCAGCAGTTTAGGAGGGGACTCCTACGAGCAGTACTTC CASSLGGDSYEQYF
TRBJ2-5 TRBD1 TRBV6-1 . TGTGCCAGCAGTGAAGCGCAAGAGACAGGGCTCCGGGAGACCCAGTACTTC CASSEAQETGLRETQYF
TRBJ1-4 . TRBV19 . TGTGCCAGTAGCCAAAGAAGAGGACATGCTAATGAAAAACTGTTTTTT CASSQRRGHANEKLFF
TRBJ2-3 TRBD2 TRBV3-1/TRBV3-2 . TGTGCCAGCAGCCACCATGGGGTGTGGGGGAGGGTAAGCACAGATACGCAGTATTTT CASSHHGVWGRVSTDTQYF
TRBJ2-5 . TRBV7-8 . TGTGCCAGCAGCTTAAGGAGACTGCCGCAAGAGACCCAGTACTTC CASSLRRLPQETQYF
TRBJ2-5 . TRBV3-1/TRBV3-2 . TGTGCCAGCACTCTGCGGGGCTGGGAGACCCAGTACTTC CASTLRGWETQYF
TRBJ1-1 . TRBV28 . TGTGCCAGCAGTTTACAGGATTCCGCCCGGGGAGCTTTCTTT CASSLQDSARGAFF